This paragraph covers one T cell receptor beta chain sequence. The antigen remains unidentified. This entry comes from a study of T cell responses to AZD1222 COVID-19 vaccine. General study results and limits: Baseline seropositivity characterized only a handful of AZD1222 recipients. Across spike, vaccine-associated CD4 TCRs were found, dominant at 160-218 and 743-854. White British donors predominated, females outnumbered males, and clonal diversity was possibly underestimated.

TCRdb's copy holds only in-frame clones and misses some; the assay was immunoSEQ multiplex PCR. The sample has roughly 100,000 clones; 85% to 90% are singletons. Germline V gene lookup returns CDR1 MNHEY and CDR2 SVGAGI. V lost 5 bases, J lost 3 bases, and 5 bases stayed unmatched. The CDR3 is made up of 14 amino acids. The analysis combined second doses at about 4 or about 12 weeks. The material was peripheral blood, obtained 28 days after the second AZD1222 dose. V and J are TRBV6-5 and TRBJ2-7; 9 positions agree with TRBD1. This clonotype was sampled from an adult who received the AZD1222 COVID-19 vaccine. The CDR3 is CASSKQGAHYEQYF. The CDR3 DNA is TGTGCCAGCAGTAAACAGGGGGCCCACTACGAGCAGTACTTC.